This T cell receptor beta chain was obtained from a study of control samples from healthy donors and cancer patients. This CDR3 is 20 amino acids long. Profiling relied on immunoSEQ multiplex PCR, and the TCRdb table lists in-frame clones only, not all of them. The sample holds 130,000 or so clones, under 95% seen once. The sample comprised blood. This TCR derives from a man aged 18 to 30 in good health. The rearrangement uses TRBV21-1 and TRBJ1-3. TRBV21-1 is a documented pseudogene. The DNA for the CDR3 is TGTGCCAGCAGCAAAGGTTTAAGGGGCTGTGTGGGGGAAGACGGAAACACCATATATTTT. It is translated as CASSKGLRGCVGEDGNTIYF.